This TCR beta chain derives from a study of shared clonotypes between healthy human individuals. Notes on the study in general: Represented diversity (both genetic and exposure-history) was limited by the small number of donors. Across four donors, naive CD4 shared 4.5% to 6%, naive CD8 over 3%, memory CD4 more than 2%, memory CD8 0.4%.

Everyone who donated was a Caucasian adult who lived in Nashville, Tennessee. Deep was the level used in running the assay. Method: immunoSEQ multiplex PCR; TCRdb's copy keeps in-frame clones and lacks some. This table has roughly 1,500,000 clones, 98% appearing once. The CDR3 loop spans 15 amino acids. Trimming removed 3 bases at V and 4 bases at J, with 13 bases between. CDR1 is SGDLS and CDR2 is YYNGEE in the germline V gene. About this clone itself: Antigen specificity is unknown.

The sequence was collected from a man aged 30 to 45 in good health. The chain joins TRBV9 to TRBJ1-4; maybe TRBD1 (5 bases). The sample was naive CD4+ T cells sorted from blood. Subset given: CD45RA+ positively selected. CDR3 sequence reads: CASSERGRRNEKLFF. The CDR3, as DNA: TGTGCCAGCAGCGAGAGGGGCCGACGTAATGAAAAACTGTTTTTT.